These T cell receptor beta chains were read from a single sample in a study of T cell repertoires in cytomegalovirus infection. For these receptors, no antigen is known. MiXCR was run by TCRdb on the reads, yielding one entry per CDR3 protein. Of some 120,000 distinct CDR3 sequences in the sample, roughly 32% are singletons; the top ten hold about 54%. The sequences come from CD8+ T cells from cultured PBMCs, collected from culture after CMV antigen stimulation. Receptors originate from a human donor in good health (CMV status not recorded). Some clones in this sample may be carry-over from other donors' samples. Each CDR3 is given with its conserved first and last residue. A D gene is named only where the DNA matches it firmly. Some rows mark clone size as missing; the rest say once, few, many or name a class of expanded clone.

v_gene: TRBV5-1
d_gene: TRBD1
j_gene: TRBJ2-7
abundance: few
CDR3aa: CASSSGTGKEEQYF
CDR3nt: TGCGCCAGCAGCTCCGGGACAGGGAAGGAAGAGCAGTACTTC

v_gene: TRBV7-9
d_gene: TRBD1
j_gene: TRBJ2-3
abundance: NA
CDR3aa: CASIPPDRGSTDTQYF
CDR3nt: TGTGCCAGCATCCCTCCCGACAGGGGGAGCACAGATACGCAGTATTTT

v_gene: TRBV6-5
d_gene: TRBD2
j_gene: TRBJ2-3
abundance: NA
CDR3aa: CASSSTGTSGGASTDTQYF
CDR3nt: TGTGCCAGCAGCTCTACCGGGACTAGCGGGGGGGCTAGCACAGATACGCAGTATTTT

v_gene: TRBV6-6
d_gene: TRBD2
j_gene: TRBJ2-5
abundance: NA
CDR3aa: CASNGLAGDETQYF
CDR3nt: TGTGCCAGCAATGGACTAGCGGGGGACGAGACCCAGTACTTC

v_gene: TRBV27
d_gene: NA
j_gene: TRBJ1-4
abundance: few
CDR3aa: CASSISGPEKLFF
CDR3nt: TGTGCCAGCAGTATATCGGGTCCCGAAAAACTGTTTTTT

v_gene: TRBV6-5
d_gene: TRBD2
j_gene: TRBJ2-7
abundance: NA
CDR3aa: CASSYSAGAKKIYEQYF
CDR3nt: TGTGCCAGCAGTTACTCAGCGGGGGCCAAGAAGATCTACGAGCAGTACTTC

v_gene: TRBV6-2/TRBV6-3
d_gene: NA
j_gene: TRBJ2-1
abundance: NA
CDR3aa: CASSTGTSYNEQFF
CDR3nt: TGTGCCAGCAGCACCGGGACCTCCTACAATGAGCAGTTCTTC

v_gene: TRBV12-5
d_gene: NA
j_gene: TRBJ2-1
abundance: NA
CDR3aa: CASGFSGGARGNEQFF
CDR3nt: TGTGCTAGTGGTTTCTCAGGGGGGGCCCGAGGCAATGAGCAGTTCTTC

v_gene: TRBV4-1
d_gene: TRBD1
j_gene: TRBJ1-6
abundance: NA
CDR3aa: CASSQSPGQANSPLHF
CDR3nt: TGCGCCAGCAGCCAATCCCCGGGACAGGCTAACTCACCCCTCCACTTT

v_gene: TRBV4-3
d_gene: TRBD1
j_gene: TRBJ2-1
abundance: NA
CDR3aa: CASSQDGDRAGVNEQFF
CDR3nt: TGCGCCAGCAGCCAAGATGGGGACAGGGCCGGGGTTAATGAGCAGTTCTTC

v_gene: TRBV6-6
d_gene: NA
j_gene: TRBJ2-7
abundance: NA
CDR3aa: CAACGRHSPLKEQYF
CDR3nt: TGTGCCGCCTGCGGAAGGCACAGTCCTCTAAAGGAGCAGTACTTC

v_gene: TRBV20-1
d_gene: NA
j_gene: TRBJ2-7
abundance: NA
CDR3aa: CSAPSPYSSYEQYF
CDR3nt: TGCAGTGCCCCCTCCCCATACAGCTCCTACGAGCAGTACTTC

v_gene: TRBV7-3
d_gene: TRBD1
j_gene: TRBJ2-2
abundance: many
CDR3aa: CASSLSGTGILGNAGELFF
CDR3nt: TGTGCCAGCAGCTTATCGGGGACAGGGATATTGGGTAACGCCGGGGAGCTGTTTTTT

v_gene: TRBV7-9
d_gene: NA
j_gene: TRBJ1-5
abundance: few
CDR3aa: CASSPTTNQPQHF
CDR3nt: TGTGCCAGCAGCCCCACCACTAATCAGCCCCAGCATTTT

v_gene: TRBV6-1
d_gene: NA
j_gene: TRBJ1-1
abundance: NA
CDR3aa: CASSEARGTEAFF
CDR3nt: TGTGCCAGCAGTGAAGCGCGTGGCACTGAAGCTTTCTTT

v_gene: TRBV4-1
d_gene: TRBD1
j_gene: TRBJ1-1
abundance: few
CDR3aa: CASSQERMTGGRNTEAFF
CDR3nt: TGCGCCAGCAGCCAAGAAAGGATGACAGGGGGCAGGAACACTGAAGCTTTCTTT

v_gene: TRBV27
d_gene: NA
j_gene: TRBJ2-7
abundance: few
CDR3aa: CASSLSVGSGEQYF
CDR3nt: TGTGCCAGCAGTTTATCGGTAGGGTCCGGAGAGCAGTACTTC

v_gene: TRBV6-6
d_gene: NA
j_gene: TRBJ2-4
abundance: NA
CDR3aa: CASRRQIAKNIQYF
CDR3nt: TGTGCCAGCAGGAGACAGATAGCCAAAAACATTCAGTACTTC

v_gene: TRBV6-1
d_gene: TRBD1
j_gene: TRBJ1-6
abundance: NA
CDR3aa: CASSDWTGVSPLHF
CDR3nt: TGTGCCAGCAGTGACTGGACAGGGGTCTCACCCCTCCACTTT

v_gene: TRBV2
d_gene: NA
j_gene: TRBJ1-1
abundance: few
CDR3aa: CASGSLPEAFF
CDR3nt: TGTGCCAGCGGTAGTCTTCCTGAAGCTTTCTTT

v_gene: TRBV2
d_gene: NA
j_gene: TRBJ1-4
abundance: few
CDR3aa: CASSEVKTRGEKLFF
CDR3nt: TGTGCCAGCAGTGAAGTCAAGACCCGTGGCGAAAAACTGTTTTTT

v_gene: TRBV10-3
d_gene: NA
j_gene: TRBJ2-7
abundance: NA
CDR3aa: CAISERESAYEQYF
CDR3nt: TGTGCCATCAGTGAAAGGGAGTCAGCCTACGAGCAGTACTTC